This TCR beta chain was identified in a study of blood T cells in healthy people across ages. This clonotype came up many times. Unmatched junction bases numbered 11, after V lost 6 bases and J lost 7 bases. CDR1 is DFQATT, CDR2 SNEGSKA, per germline (reference sequence). The CDR3 has 14 amino acids. A second about 6 to 11 cycle PCR used barcoded and J-beta primers. TCRdb reprocessed the 5' RACE reads via MiXCR and lists one record per CDR3 protein. The sample lists about 780,000 distinct CDR3 sequences; about 26% were seen once. The sample was also reused in another study, on T cells of mothers and their children. That study reports: Approximately 3 million TCR beta reads per child versus over 8 million per mother.

This TCR came from a boy younger than 18 in good health. The chain combines TRBV20-1 with TRBJ1-2, with 10 bases matching TRBD1. The sample comprised blood. CDR3 nucleotides: TGCAGTGCCCGACCGGGACAGGGGACCGGTGGCTACACCTTC. Protein product: CSARPGQGTGGYTF.